This passage covers 32 T cell receptor beta chains from one sample sequenced in a study of blood T cell repertoires in COVID-19. TCRdb's table, derived via immunoSEQ multiplex PCR, lists solely in-frame clones and lacks some. The sample lists hundreds of thousands of clones, just under 90% seen once, with about 9.4% in the top ten. The specimen was PBMCs or T cells enriched from blood (not recorded which). These receptors were taken from a woman aged 45-65 years who had recovered from COVID-19.

The chain links TRBV4-1 to TRBJ2-1; TRBD2 is a possible D gene (6 bases). Germline-derived CDR1 and CDR2 are MGHRA and YSYEKL. This CDR3 comprises 15 residues. Trimming stripped 5 bases from V and 7 bases from J, with 18 bases between. CDR3 region: CASSELAIFGNEQFF. The CDR3 nucleotides read TGCGCCAGCAGCGAGCTAGCGATCTTTGGGAATGAGCAGTTCTTC.

The chain combines TRBV5-1 with TRBJ1-2, with a tentative D call TRBD1 (5 bases). From germline, CDR1 is SGHRS and CDR2 YFSETQ. The CDR3 spans 17 residues. Trimming pared 4 bases from V and 4 bases from J, leaving 23 bases between. CDR3 sequence reads: CASSGGSSVPTLYGYTF. Here the CDR3 DNA reads TGCGCCAGCAGCGGGGGGTCGAGCGTCCCAACCCTCTATGGCTACACCTTC.

The chain joins TRBV15 to TRBJ2-7; D possibly corresponds to TRBD2 (5 bases). Trimming removed 1 base from V and 5 bases from J, with 9 bases in between. The CDR3 has 13 residues. In germline, CDR1 is LNHNV, CDR2 YYDKDF (reference sequence). The CDR3 here is CATSRGGGDEQYF. CDR3 coding DNA: TGTGCCACCAGCAGAGGCGGAGGTGACGAGCAGTACTTC.

The V call is TRBV29-1, the J call TRBJ2-3; TRBD2 aligns across 11 bases. Germline CDR1 SQVTM, CDR2 ANQGSEA. The CDR3 is made up of 15 amino acids. V lost 4 bases, J lost 0 bases, and 3 bases stayed unmatched. CDR3 loop: CSVGGLAVSTDTQYF. CDR3 in DNA: TGCAGCGTTGGGGGACTAGCGGTTAGCACAGATACGCAGTATTTT.

This clone has only one observation. This rearrangement joins TRBV7-2 to TRBJ1-2; D remains ambiguous. The CDR3 is made up of 13 amino acids. The V and J ends lost 5 bases and 2 bases respectively, with 9 bases between them. Germline lookup yields CDR1 SGHTA and CDR2 FQGNSA. CDR3 in DNA: TGTGCCAGCAGCAACGACAAGAACTATGGCTACACCTTC. It specifies CASSNDKNYGYTF.

The CDR3 sequence is CASSPVVQETQYF. CDR3 DNA: TGTGCCAGCAGCCCGGTGGTCCAAGAGACCCAGTACTTC. The chain recombines TRBV7-9 with TRBJ2-5, with D uncertain. The CDR3 extends over 13 amino acids. CDR1 and CDR2 (germline): SEHNR, FQNEAQ (reference sequence). V lost 5 bases to trimming and J lost 1 base, with 8 bases between them.

The chain joins TRBV27 to TRBJ2-1; 10 positions match TRBD2. Germline V gives CDR1 MNHEY, CDR2 SMNVEV (reference sequence). The CDR3 loop spans 17 amino acids. V was clipped by 5 bases and J by 0 bases; unmatched bases: 7. The CDR3 DNA follows: TGTGCCAGCAGTCCACTTAGCGGGGGGAGCTCCTACAATGAGCAGTTCTTC. It encodes CASSPLSGGSSYNEQFF.

The rearrangement uses TRBV5-6 and TRBJ2-1; D might be TRBD1 (6 bases). Germline CDR1 SGHDT, CDR2 YYEEEE. Trimming left V 2 bases short and J 4 bases short, with 13 bases between. This CDR3 has 15 residues. CDR3 nucleotide sequence: TGTGCCAGCAGCTTTAATGGACAGACGTACAATGAGCAGTTCTTC. Translating gives CASSFNGQTYNEQFF.

A remark on this clone: A read error may account for a junction end that differs from germline. The rearrangement links TRBV19 to TRBJ1-5; the D gene is possibly TRBD1 (6 bases). This CDR3 spans 14 amino acids. In germline, CDR1 is LNHDA, CDR2 SQIVND (reference sequence). The CDR3 DNA reads TGTGCCAGTAGTATTATGGACAGCAGTCAGCCCCAGCATTTT. Amino acid sequence: CASSIMDSSQPQHF.

V and J are TRBV24-1 and TRBJ2-2; TRBD1 aligns across 8 bases. Germline-derived CDR1 and CDR2 are KGHDR and SFDVKD. The CDR3 is 16 residues long. V trimming: 4 bases; J trimming: 4 bases; junction bases outside the gene matches: 7. DNA for the CDR3: TGTGCCACCAGTGACCCAGGGGGCCCGGGCACCGGGGAGCTGTTTTTT. Its translation: CATSDPGGPGTGELFF.

This rearrangement joins TRBV9 to TRBJ1-1; 7 bases map to TRBD1. V lost 0 bases and J lost 4; bases outside the gene matches: 3. The germline V gene has CDR1 SGDLS and CDR2 YYNGEE. This CDR3 has 14 residues. In nucleotides, the CDR3 is TGTGCCAGCAGCGTAGGACAGGGTTTCACTGAAGCTTTCTTT. Translation gives CASSVGQGFTEAFF.

With regard to this clone: Mismatch with germline at one junction end may stem from a read error. The V gene is TRBV7-7, the J gene TRBJ2-5; a possible D gene is TRBD1 (5 bases). The CDR3 is made up of 15 amino acids. CDR1 and CDR2 from the germline V gene are SSHAT and FNYEAQ (reference sequence). CDR3 protein: CASSLGRTFQETQYF. The DNA of the CDR3 is TGTGCTAGCAGCTTAGGCCGGACATTCCAAGAGACCCAGTACTTC.

The chain couples TRBV27 to TRBJ1-5; the match to TRBD1 covers 9 bases. Germline CDR1 is MNHEY and CDR2 is SMNVEV (reference sequence). V trimming: 5 bases; J trimming: 5 bases; junction bases outside the gene matches: 7. The CDR3 totals 15 residues. Here the CDR3 DNA reads TGTGCCAGCAGTCCGGGACAGGGAATGCATCAGCCCCAGCATTTT. Translation: CASSPGQGMHQPQHF.

The rearrangement links TRBV7-9 to TRBJ1-2; tentative D call: TRBD1 (6 bases). Trimming removed 5 bases from V and 6 bases from J, with 13 bases in between. Germline loops: CDR1 SEHNR, CDR2 FQNEAQ (reference sequence). The CDR3 runs 13 residues. The CDR3 bases are TGTGCCAGCAGCACTCGAAACAGGGATGGCTACACCTTC. Encoded protein: CASSTRNRDGYTF.

The chain links TRBV5-6 to TRBJ2-2; 11 nucleotides match TRBD1. V lost 0 bases to trimming and J lost 6 bases; unmatched junction nucleotides: 10. The CDR3 has 18 residues. CDR1 is SGHDT and CDR2 is YYEEEE in the germline V gene. CDR3 residues: CASSLGPGQGAPPGELFF. CDR3 in DNA: TGTGCCAGCAGCTTGGGTCCAGGACAGGGGGCGCCCCCCGGGGAGCTGTTTTTT.

The chain links TRBV19 to TRBJ1-2; D is unclear. Germline V gene lookup returns CDR1 LNHDA and CDR2 SQIVND (reference sequence). V was pared by 4 bases and J by 4 bases, with 16 bases between. The CDR3 contains 15 residues. The CDR3 is CASSTTLPRGYGYTF. The CDR3 nucleotides are TGTGCCAGTAGTACGACACTACCCCGGGGCTATGGCTACACCTTC.

The chain carries TRBV19 and TRBJ1-5; D unclear. Trimming removed 4 bases from V and 0 bases from J, with 10 bases in between. The CDR3 consists of 15 residues. Per germline, CDR1 LNHDA and CDR2 SQIVND (reference sequence). The CDR3 bases are TGTGCCAGTAGTAGAATAGGCGGTAGCAATCAGCCCCAGCATTTT. This gives the protein CASSRIGGSNQPQHF.

This chain connects TRBV10-3 to TRBJ2-7, with 10 nucleotides matching TRBD1. CDR3 length equals 14 residues. Germline-derived CDR1 and CDR2 are ENHRY and SYGVKD. With V trimmed by 7 bases and J by 4 bases, 7 bases remained unmatched. CDR3 loop: CAITRDRGAYEQYF. The CDR3 coding sequence is TGTGCCATCACCCGGGACAGGGGTGCGTACGAGCAGTACTTC.

This clone was observed once. The chain joins TRBV11-2 to TRBJ1-2; D possibly corresponds to TRBD1 (5 bases). CDR1 and CDR2 (germline): SGHAT, FQNNGV. The V gene lost 7 bases and the J gene lost 0 bases, with 12 bases spanning the gap. CDR3 length: 14 amino acids. Written as DNA, the CDR3 is TGTGCCAGCAACCGACAGATCTCTAACTATGGCTACACCTTC. Amino acids: CASNRQISNYGYTF.

CDR3 coding DNA: TGTGCCAGCAGTGCAAGCCCGGGACAGGGGATAACCTTC. Amino acids: CASSASPGQGITF. The rearrangement uses TRBV27 and TRBJ1-2; 10 bases are a match to TRBD1. V lost 5 bases to trimming and J lost 14 bases; unmatched junction nucleotides: 11. Germline V gives CDR1 MNHEY, CDR2 SMNVEV (reference sequence). CDR3 length: 13 amino acids.

CDR3 residues: CATSDAWTGSEQYF. CDR3 in DNA: TGTGCCACCAGTGATGCCTGGACAGGGAGCGAGCAGTACTTC. This chain links TRBV24-1 with TRBJ2-7, with 8 bases lining up with TRBD1. CDR3 length: 14 amino acids. The germline V gene encodes CDR1 KGHDR and CDR2 SFDVKD. V dropped 3 bases and J dropped 6; count of bases not matched to a gene: 6.

The chain joins TRBV28 to TRBJ1-5; no firm D call. This CDR3 comprises 12 residues. Germline CDR1 is MDHEN and CDR2 is SYDVKM. V lost 7 bases and J 2 bases, leaving 6 bases between the germline ends. CDR3 sequence (DNA): TGTGCCAGCACCTCAGGCAATCAGCCCCAGCATTTT. Translated, it gives CASTSGNQPQHF.

The chain links TRBV5-1 to TRBJ2-3; D possibly corresponds to TRBD2 (5 bases). In germline, CDR1 is SGHRS, CDR2 YFSETQ. With 0 bases removed from V and 0 bases from J, the gap between germline ends came to 11 bases. The CDR3 is 16 residues long. The CDR3 nucleotides read TGCGCCAGCAGCTTGGGAGGGTCGGGAAGCACAGATACGCAGTATTTT. This sequence encodes CASSLGGSGSTDTQYF.

The CDR3 region is CASSVNRVSPLHF. CDR3 bases: TGTGCCAGCAGCGTGAACAGGGTTTCACCCCTCCACTTT. The genes are TRBV7-2 and TRBJ1-6, with D perhaps matching TRBD1 (6 bases). V was trimmed by 5 bases and J by 9 bases, leaving 11 bases between them. Looked up from germline, CDR1 is SGHTA and CDR2 is FQGNSA. CDR3 length: 13 residues.

This clone was observed at least ten times. The rearrangement joins TRBV19 to TRBJ1-1; D remains unclear. Germline CDR1 LNHDA, CDR2 SQIVND (reference sequence). V was trimmed by 7 bases and J by 2 bases, leaving 11 bases between them. This CDR3 has 13 amino acids. The DNA for the CDR3 is TGTGCCAGTATTTGGGCCTACAACACTGAAGCTTTCTTT. Protein product: CASIWAYNTEAFF.

This clone turned up a few times. The CDR3 here is CASSPKTSGGTDTQYF. The CDR3 nucleotides are TGTGCCAGCTCTCCCAAGACTAGCGGGGGCACAGATACGCAGTATTTT. This chain connects TRBV18 to TRBJ2-3; 11 bases agree with TRBD2. Germline V CDR1 and CDR2: KGHSH, LQKENI. The CDR3 loop spans 16 amino acids. Trimming cost V 6 bases and J 1 base; bases outside gene matches: 6.

This chain's CDR3 is CASSPPPGSQRYNSPLHF. CDR3 sequence (DNA): TGTGCCAGTAGTCCTCCGCCCGGGTCTCAGCGCTATAATTCACCCCTCCACTTT. The chain couples TRBV19 to TRBJ1-6, with D uncertain. The CDR3 is 18 amino acids. The germline V and J ends were trimmed by 5 bases and 3 bases, with 20 bases remaining between them. Germline CDR1 and CDR2: LNHDA and SQIVND (reference sequence).

This chain connects TRBV30 to TRBJ1-6; D uncertain. Between the trimmed V and J ends, which lost 3 bases and 7 bases, there was a span of 10 bases. The CDR3 contains 13 residues. In germline, CDR1 is GTSNPN, CDR2 SVGIG (reference sequence). The CDR3: CAWRQLNNSPLHF. The CDR3 DNA follows: TGTGCCTGGAGACAGTTGAACAATTCACCCCTCCACTTT.

As concerns this clone: At one end, the junction sequence differs from germline, possibly due to a read error. The chain uses TRBV7-6 and TRBJ2-1; D is possibly TRBD2 (5 bases). Germline V lookup: CDR1 SGHVS, CDR2 FNYEAQ. The CDR3 is 11 residues long. This chain's CDR3 is CASRSDSQEIF. The DNA of the CDR3 is TGTGCCAGCAGGTCGGACTCTCAGGAGATCTTC. Full variable domain (missing parts from reference TRBV7-6 and TRBJ2-1): GAGVSQSPRYKVTKRGQDVALRCDPISGHVSLYWYRQALGQGPEFLTYFNYEAQQDKSGLPNDRFSAERPEGSISTLTIQRTEQRDSAMYRCASRSDSQEIFGPGTRLTVL.

This clone came up many times. This rearrangement joins TRBV28 to TRBJ2-7; D perhaps matches TRBD1 (8 bases). Germline CDR1 MDHEN, CDR2 SYDVKM. CDR3 length: 19 residues. V lost 5 bases and J 4 bases, leaving 30 bases between the germline ends. CDR3 sequence reads: CASSTIQGGKRPVKYEQYF. CDR3 nucleotide sequence: TGTGCCAGCAGTACAATACAGGGGGGGAAGCGGCCAGTGAAATACGAGCAGTACTTC. Full variable domain (outside the CDR3, taken from reference TRBV28 and TRBJ2-7): DVKVTQSSRYLVKRTGEKVFLECVQDMDHENMFWYRQDPGLGLRLIYFSYDVKMKEKGDIPEGYSVSREKKERFSLILESASTNQTSMYLCASSTIQGGKRPVKYEQYFGPGTRLTVT.

The chain links TRBV24-1 to TRBJ2-5; D perhaps matches TRBD2 (6 bases). This CDR3 comprises 17 residues. The germline CDR1 and CDR2 sequences are KGHDR and SFDVKD. V lost 4 bases and J lost 4, with 21 bases in between. The DNA of the CDR3 is TGTGCCACCAGTGACGGGGGTGGTGGTCGAGTCGGAGAGACCCAGTACTTC. It translates to CATSDGGGGRVGETQYF.

The V and J genes are TRBV2 and TRBJ1-1, with 8 bases matching TRBD1. The V and J ends lost 4 bases and 0 bases, in that order; junction bases with no gene match: 10. Germline loops: CDR1 SNHLY, CDR2 FYNNEI. This CDR3 has 17 residues. The CDR3 sequence is CASSVGLGTGMNTEAFF. CDR3 sequence (DNA): TGTGCCAGCAGTGTCGGTTTAGGGACAGGCATGAACACTGAAGCTTTCTTT.